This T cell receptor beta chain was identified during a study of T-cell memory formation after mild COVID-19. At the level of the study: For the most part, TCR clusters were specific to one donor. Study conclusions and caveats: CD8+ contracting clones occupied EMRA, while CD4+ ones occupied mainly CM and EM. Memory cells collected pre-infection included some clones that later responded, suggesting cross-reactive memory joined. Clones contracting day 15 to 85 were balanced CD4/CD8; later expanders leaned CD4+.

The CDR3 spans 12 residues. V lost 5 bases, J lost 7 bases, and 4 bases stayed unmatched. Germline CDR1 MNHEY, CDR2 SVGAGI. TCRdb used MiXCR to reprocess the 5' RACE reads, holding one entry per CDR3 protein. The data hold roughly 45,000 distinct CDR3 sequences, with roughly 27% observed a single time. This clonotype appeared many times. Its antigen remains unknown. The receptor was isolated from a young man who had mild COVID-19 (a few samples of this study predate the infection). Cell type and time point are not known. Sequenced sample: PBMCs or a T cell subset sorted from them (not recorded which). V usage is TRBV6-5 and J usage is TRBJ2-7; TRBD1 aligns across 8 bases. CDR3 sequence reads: CASSPDRGEQYF. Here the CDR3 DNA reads TGTGCCAGCAGTCCCGACAGGGGAGAGCAGTACTTC.